A single sample gave rise to the 30 T cell receptor delta chains below, sequenced in a study of gammadelta T cells in human blood. TCRdb applied CATT to the RT-PCR reads for clone calling. This sample carries roughly 210 delta-chain clones, about 16% of them seen once, and the ten largest clones take 25% to 30%. Sequenced: non-Vgamma9Vdelta2 gamma-delta T cells from cord blood. The receptor set was obtained from a newborn.

This clone was detected only a few times. The chain employs TRDV3 and TRDJ1; D may be TRDD2 (9 bases). The CDR3 contains 23 residues. Germline assignment: CDR1 TVYSNPD and CDR2 GDNSRS (reference sequence). V gave up 1 base and J gave up 0 bases, with 39 bases separating them. The CDR3 region has the DNA TGTGCCTTTACCCATCCCTTCCTACGAGTACTGGGGGTTCCTCCCTCGTACACCGATAAACTCATCTTT. It codes for CAFTHPFLRVLGVPPSYTDKLIF.

This chain uses TRDV3 with TRDJ1; TRDD3 aligns across 10 bases. The CDR3 is 21 amino acids. From germline, CDR1 is TVYSNPD and CDR2 GDNSRS (reference sequence). The trim removed 2 bases at V and 0 bases at J, leaving 24 bases unmatched. The CDR3 loop reads CAFDSYPYWGIQLGDTDKLIF. CDR3 DNA sequence: TGTGCCTTTGATTCCTACCCTTACTGGGGGATTCAACTCGGGGACACCGATAAACTCATCTTT.

Note on this clone: Other DNA sequences in this specimen translate into the identical CDR3. V usage is TRDV1 and J usage is TRDJ1; D perhaps matches TRDD3 (6 bases). Trimming took off 6 bases at V and 0 bases at J, with 29 bases between the two ends. The length of the CDR3 is 20 residues. Germline CDR1 is TSWWSYY and CDR2 is QGS. CDR3 nucleotide sequence: TGTGCTCTTGGAAATCTGAAGGCCTTCGGGTTGGGGGGTTACACCGATAAACTCATCTTT. It translates to CALGNLKAFGLGGYTDKLIF.

About this clone: The same CDR3 also results from other DNA sequences found in this sample. The chain combines TRDV1 with TRDJ1; tentative D call: TRDD3 (9 bases). Germline V gene data show CDR1 as TSWWSYY and CDR2 as QGS. V was cut by 2 bases and J by 6 bases, with 28 bases left in between. The CDR3 spans 19 residues. Here the CDR3 reads CALGERGLPKWGIRNKLIF. CDR3 in DNA: TGTGCTCTTGGGGAAAGGGGCCTTCCTAAGTGGGGGATAAGGAATAAACTCATCTTT.

On this clone itself: A much larger clone is a single base away; this may be a read error. The V and J genes are TRDV1 and TRDJ1, with D maybe TRDD3 (6 bases). This CDR3 comprises 17 residues. Germline CDR1 TSWWSYY, CDR2 QGS. Here the CDR3 reads CALGDPPTLTGTDKRIF. The DNA of the CDR3 is TGTGCTCTTGGGGACCCCCCAACGCTGACTGGGACCGATAAACGCATCTTT.

This clone occurred a few times. Given a much more abundant clone one base away, this may be a read error. Other nucleotide sequences from this sample produce the same CDR3. The chain joins TRDV1 to TRDJ1; 7 nucleotides line up with TRDD3. The length of the CDR3 is 16 residues. Germline CDR1 TSWWSYY, CDR2 QGS. The CDR3 coding sequence is TGTGCTCTAGGGGACTCTGGATACGCTATATCCGATAAACTCATCTTT. It yields the protein CALGDSGYAISDKLIF.

Within the sample, this clone is large (0.1 to 1%). The chain combines TRAV23/DV6 with TRDJ1, with no clear D. CDR1 is NTAFDY, CDR2 IRPDVSE, per germline (reference sequence). The CDR3 extends over 13 amino acids. The CDR3 sequence is CASQWVYSDKLIF. CDR3 coding DNA: TGTGCCTCCCAGTGGGTATACTCCGATAAACTCATCTTT.

Remarks on this clone: Other nucleotide sequences in the sample specify the same CDR3. This chain joins TRDV3 and TRDJ3, with 10 positions matching TRDD3. The CDR3 extends over 19 amino acids. V dropped 4 bases and J dropped 1; count of bases not matched to a gene: 13. Germline loops: CDR1 TVYSNPD, CDR2 GDNSRS (reference sequence). The CDR3 DNA reads as TGTGCCTCGGGTACTGGGGGATTCGGTCGATCCTGGGACACCCGACAGATGTTTTTC. This translates into CASGTGGFGRSWDTRQMFF.

As to this clone: It may be a read error: a sequence one base away is much more abundant. The gene calls are TRAV29/DV5 and TRDJ1; weak D call: TRDD2 (5 bases). The germline gives CDR1 NSMFDY, CDR2 ISSIKDK. CDR3 size: 15 residues. The CDR3 region is CAASAKAAYTDKRIF. The CDR3, as DNA: TGTGCAGCAAGCGCGAAAGCCGCCTACACCGATAAACGCATCTTT.

In regard to this clone: The same CDR3 can be traced to other DNA sequences in this sample. The chain combines TRDV1 with TRDJ1, with D possibly being TRDD2 (6 bases). V was cut by 1 base and J by 12 bases, with 21 bases left in between. CDR1 and CDR2 from the germline V gene are TSWWSYY and QGS. The CDR3 has 15 residues. The CDR3 spells CALGERGLPNSQVIF. The CDR3 DNA sequence: TGTGCTCTTGGGGAACGGGGCCTTCCAAACTCACAAGTCATCTTT.

Worth noting for this clone: A far larger clone is one base from this, pointing to a likely read error. This chain uses TRAV29/DV5 with TRDJ1; 8 nucleotides agree with TRDD3. Here the J gene was assigned by germline matching of the DNA, as TCRdb has none. With V trimmed by 0 bases and J by 0 bases, 13 bases remained unmatched. The CDR3 length is 18 residues. Germline values: CDR1 NSMFDY, CDR2 ISSIKDK. The CDR3 sequence: CAASAKTGGAKYTDKLIF. The DNA for the CDR3 is TGTGCAGCAAGCGCAAAAACTGGGGGTGCCAAGTACACCGATAAACTCATCTTT.

This clone is judged large. This sample also contains other DNA sequences that code for the same CDR3. V gene TRDV1 combines with J gene TRDJ1, with D perhaps matching TRDD3 (9 bases). Between the trimmed V and J ends, which lost 0 bases and 4 bases, there was a span of 36 bases. The V gene's germline CDR1 is TSWWSYY and CDR2 QGS. The CDR3 spans 23 residues. The CDR3: CALGELSRAFLKILGDPCDKLIF. Written as DNA, the CDR3 is TGTGCTCTTGGGGAACTATCAAGGGCCTTCCTAAAAATACTGGGGGACCCATGCGATAAACTCATCTTT.

This chain joins TRDV1 and TRDJ1, with a possible D match to TRDD2 (6 bases). The V and J ends lost 4 bases and 0 bases respectively, with 18 bases between them. CDR3 length equals 17 residues. CDR1 TSWWSYY and CDR2 QGS come from the germline V gene. The CDR3: CALGAGLPPGYTDKLIF. The CDR3 DNA reads TGTGCTCTTGGGGCGGGCCTTCCCCCGGGGTACACCGATAAACTCATCTTT.

This clone appeared a few times. The chain couples TRDV1 to TRDJ1; 11 nucleotides align to TRDD3. V shed 3 bases, J shed 0 bases, and the junction held 21 bases outside the gene matches. CDR3 length: 22 residues. The V gene's germline CDR1 is TSWWSYY and CDR2 QGS. CDR3 bases: TGTGCTCTTGGGGAGCGCCTGCCTTCCTTCTGGGGGATACCTCGGCACACCGATAAACTCATCTTT. Its translation is CALGERLPSFWGIPRHTDKLIF.

This clone is labeled as hyperexpanded (1% or more). This chain links TRDV3 with TRDJ1; 12 bases map to TRDD3. The CDR3 loop spans 15 amino acids. Germline loops: CDR1 TVYSNPD, CDR2 GDNSRS (reference sequence). With V trimmed by 0 bases and J by 2 bases, 4 bases remained unmatched. The CDR3 here is CAFRAGGYVTDKLIF. In nucleotides, the CDR3 is TGTGCCTTTAGGGCTGGGGGATACGTTACCGATAAACTCATCTTT.

The rearrangement joins TRDV1 to TRDJ1; 8 bases are a match to TRDD3. J lost 1 base, V lost 2 bases, and 18 bases had no gene match. The germline V gene encodes CDR1 TSWWSYY and CDR2 QGS. The CDR3 extends over 20 amino acids. The CDR3 DNA reads as TGTGCTCTTGGGGAAACCAATACAAAAACGATTGGGGGATGCACCGATAAACTCATCTTT. Its translation is CALGETNTKTIGGCTDKLIF.

The table lists this clone with a few counts. This rearrangement joins TRDV3 to TRDJ1; D is perhaps TRDD2 or TRDD3 (7 bases each). This CDR3 has 17 amino acids. V shed 3 bases and J shed 1 base, with 24 bases lying between them. Germline V lookup: CDR1 TVYSNPD, CDR2 GDNSRS (reference sequence). The CDR3 is CALLPSSWGSGTDKLIF. CDR3 DNA sequence: TGTGCCTTACTCCCTTCCTCCTGGGGGTCCGGCACCGATAAACTCATCTTT.

By frequency in the sample, this clone is large (0.1 to 1%). The chain uses TRDV1 and TRDJ1, with 10 bases that match TRDD3. Germline trimming cut 2 bases from V and 3 bases from J; bases unmatched to any gene: 24. This CDR3 is built from 22 residues. Germline loops: CDR1 TSWWSYY, CDR2 QGS. The CDR3 DNA is TGTGCTCTTGGGGAATGGCTCGATCGTCTGGGGGATAGCGGGCGATTATCCGATAAACTCATCTTT. Translating it yields CALGEWLDRLGDSGRLSDKLIF.

This clone was seen a few times. A much larger clone is a single base away; this may be a read error. Other DNA variants within this sample encode the same CDR3. This chain uses TRAV38-2/DV8 with TRDJ1, with TRDD3 identical over 12 bases. CDR3 length: 24 residues. Germline trimming cut 1 base from V and 3 bases from J; bases unmatched to any gene: 28. Germline-derived CDR1 and CDR2 are TSESDYY and QEAYKQQN. CDR3 in DNA: TGTGCTTATAGGAGCCCAGGGGATACACAGCACTGGGGGATACCGCTCGGTGGGGCCGATAAACTCATCTTT. Translated: CAYRSPGDTQHWGIPLGGADKLIF.

Sample share makes this clone large. Other DNA sequences of this sample code for an identical CDR3. The chain uses TRAV38-2/DV8 and TRDJ1, with 7 nucleotides matching TRDD3. TCRdb does not report a J gene; here it was assigned by matching the DNA to germline references. The J segment lost 0 bases and the V segment lost 4 bases, leaving 21 bases of the junction unmatched. Germline CDR1 TSESDYY, CDR2 QEAYKQQN. The CDR3 has 20 amino acids. For the CDR3, the DNA is TGTGCTTATAGGTGCCAGGGTTCCATCTGGGGGGATCCCGACACCGATAAACTCATCTTT. Protein: CAYRCQGSIWGDPDTDKLIF.

The V gene is TRDV1, the J gene TRDJ3; 8 bases are shared with TRDD3. The ends lost 1 base at V and 0 bases at J; junction bases unmatched: 11. CDR3 length equals 21 residues. Looked up from germline, CDR1 is TSWWSYY and CDR2 is QGS. The CDR3 DNA reads as TGTGCTCTTGGGGAACGTTACTGGGGGGCCCCATACTCCTGGGACACCCGACAGATGTTTTTC. Protein product: CALGERYWGAPYSWDTRQMFF.

V is TRDV1 and J is TRDJ1; 7 bases map to TRDD3. The J gene was missing in TCRdb and was found by matching the end of the DNA to germline. V lost 1 base, J lost 3 bases, and 5 bases stayed unmatched. From germline, CDR1 is TSWWSYY and CDR2 QGS. The CDR3 is 15 amino acids. CDR3: CALGEQGGFADKLIF. The CDR3 region has the DNA TGTGCTCTTGGGGAACAAGGGGGATTTGCCGATAAACTCATCTTT.

By proportion, this clone is large (0.1 to 1%). The rearrangement links TRDV3 to TRDJ1, with TRDD3 matching over 12 bases. Per germline, CDR1 TVYSNPD and CDR2 GDNSRS (reference sequence). Trimming cost V 2 bases and J 1 base; bases outside gene matches: 14. The length of the CDR3 is 18 residues. The CDR3 sequence: CAFVPSTGGYSGTDKLIF. CDR3 DNA: TGTGCCTTTGTTCCTAGTACTGGGGGATACTCGGGCACCGATAAACTCATCTTT.

This clone is classed as large. The chain joins TRDV3 to TRDJ1; 11 nucleotides agree with TRDD3. Germline values: CDR1 TVYSNPD, CDR2 GDNSRS (reference sequence). The CDR3 loop spans 17 amino acids. V was pared by 4 bases and J by 8 bases, with 21 bases of the junction left unmatched. CDR3 loop: CASPPSLTGGYRDKLIF. CDR3 nucleotides: TGTGCCTCCCCCCCTTCCCTAACTGGGGGATATCGGGACAAACTCATCTTT. The whole variable domain, remainder taken from reference TRDV3 and TRDJ1, is CDKVTQSSPDQTVASGSEVVLLCTYDTVYSNPDLFWYRIRPDYSFQFVFYGDNSRSEGADFTQGRFSVKHILTQKAFHLVISPVRTEDSATYYCASPPSLTGGYRDKLIFGKGTRVTVEP.

This chain uses TRDV2 with TRDJ2, with 11 bases identical to TRDD3. CDR3 length equals 26 residues. The trim removed 0 bases at V and 5 bases at J, leaving 34 bases unmatched. Germline CDR1 GEAIGNYY, CDR2 EKD. As DNA, the CDR3 is TGTGCCTGTGACACCCTTAGCGTTCTGGGGGATACTGAGGAGTTGCTGGAGACTGGATCCACAGCACAACTCTTCTTT. Protein: CACDTLSVLGDTEELLETGSTAQLFF.

The V gene is TRDV1, the J gene TRDJ1, with TRDD3 matching 12 bases. Germline lookup yields CDR1 TSWWSYY and CDR2 QGS. CDR3 length: 21 amino acids. Unmatched junction bases numbered 26, after V lost 1 base and J lost 11 bases. CDR3 sequence reads: CALGEHFLPPYWGIQGSKLIF. CDR3 sequence (DNA): TGTGCTCTTGGGGAACACTTCCTACCTCCGTACTGGGGGATACAAGGATCTAAGCTCATCTTT.

The chain joins TRAV14/DV4 to TRDJ2; TRDD3 agrees at 10 bases. This CDR3 comprises 20 residues. The germline CDR1 and CDR2 sequences are TSDPSYG and QGSYDQQN (reference sequence). V was pared by 8 bases and J by 0 bases, with 18 bases of the junction left unmatched. The chain's CDR3 is CAMAGPFGMGDTALTAQLFF. For the CDR3, the DNA is TGTGCAATGGCAGGGCCCTTCGGGATGGGGGATACCGCTTTGACAGCACAACTCTTCTTT.

This clone came up a few times. The rearrangement uses TRDV1 and TRDJ1; 10 bases match TRDD3. Germline assignment: CDR1 TSWWSYY and CDR2 QGS. J gave up 2 bases and V 1 base, and 10 bases lay outside the gene matches. The length of the CDR3 is 18 residues. This chain's CDR3 is CALGERGTGGFITDKLIF. The CDR3 DNA reads as TGTGCTCTTGGGGAACGAGGCACTGGGGGATTTATTACCGATAAACTCATCTTT.

Within the sample, this clone is hyperexpanded. The J gene is TRDJ1, the V gene TRAV29/DV5, with no clear D. Trimming left V 0 bases short and J 0 bases short, with 12 bases between. CDR1 is NSMFDY, CDR2 ISSIKDK, per germline. This CDR3 has 15 amino acids. CDR3 protein: CAASAKAAYTDKLIF. Written as DNA, the CDR3 is TGTGCAGCAAGCGCGAAAGCCGCCTACACCGATAAACTCATCTTT.

The V gene is TRDV1, the J gene TRDJ1; 12 bases are shared with TRDD3. TCRdb is silent on the J gene; assignment here came from matching the DNA to germline. Per the germline V gene, CDR1 is TSWWSYY and CDR2 is QGS. This CDR3 comprises 20 residues. The trim removed 0 bases at V and 0 bases at J, leaving 11 bases unmatched. This chain's CDR3 is CALGELGSYTGGYHTDKLIF. The CDR3 DNA follows: TGTGCTCTTGGGGAACTTGGGTCCTACACTGGGGGATACCACACCGATAAACTCATCTTT.